The clone carrying this T cell receptor (beta chain) was seen once. What it recognizes is unknown. CDR1 SNHLY and CDR2 FYNNEI come from the germline V gene. The CDR3 runs 12 residues. The junction had 5 bases not matched to a gene; V was cut back by 9 bases and J by 7 bases. The method was immunoSEQ multiplex PCR; TCRdb's version includes in-frame clones alone and lacks a portion of them. The table has around 64,000 clones, 91% seen once. This specimen comes from a study of T cells in localized non-small cell lung cancer. Findings and caveats of the study: Among blood samples, higher T cell density accompanied longer overall survival. Appearance in adjacent lung was seen for a median around 60 of the top 100 tumor clones. Heterogeneity is still possible, as just one tumor region was sequenced.

Source: peripheral blood, taken before any cancer treatment. This TCR was recovered from a man between 40 and 70 years old with stage I lung adenocarcinoma. The chain links TRBV2 to TRBJ2-1; TRBD1 aligns across 8 bases. The CDR3 nucleotides read TGTGCCAGACAAACAGGGGGAAATGAGCAGTTCTTC. This gives the protein CARQTGGNEQFF.